The source of this T cell receptor beta chain is a study of shared clonotypes between healthy human individuals. Study as a whole: Used for every donor were three CD4 naive, three CD4 memory, two CD8 naive and one CD8 memory plate.

Clones were sequenced by immunoSEQ multiplex PCR, and TCRdb holds only the in-frame ones, with some missing. The data contain 1.6 million or so clones, 96% of them singletons. The CDR3 is 15 residues long. V lost 1 base, J lost 3 bases, and 11 bases lay in between. Germline V CDR1 and CDR2: SGHTS, YDEGEE. The V and J genes are TRBV5-8 and TRBJ1-5, with unresolved D. Sample: naive CD4+ T cells sorted from blood. Subset of the sample: CD45RA+ positively selected. This receptor was taken from a man younger than 45 in good health. The CDR3: CASSLLSRVNQPQHF. The CDR3 region has the DNA TGTGCCAGCAGCTTGCTTTCGAGGGTCAATCAGCCCCAGCATTTT.